The rows below give T cell receptor beta chains drawn from one sample of a study of cytomegalovirus exposure and HLA in healthy donors. The data were produced by immunoSEQ multiplex PCR, yet TCRdb's version contains in-frame clones alone and is incomplete. Here the sample spans about 160,000 clones, 81% being singletons. The sequenced sample was PBMCs. These receptors all come from a man aged 50-59 years in good health and CMV-seropositive. CDR3s include the opening cysteine and the closing phenylalanine or tryptophan. The order of the fields is J gene, clone size, V gene, D gene, CDR3 protein, CDR3 DNA. D genes are given only for firm matches. Part of the rows lack a size; the others show once, few, many or a class for expanded clones.

j_call: TRBJ2-3; clone_size: NA; v_call: TRBV29-1; d_call: NA; cdr3_aa: CSVGGTTRTDTQYF; cdr3_nt: TGCAGCGTTGGAGGCACTACCCGCACAGATACGCAGTATTTT
j_call: TRBJ1-2; clone_size: NA; v_call: TRBV7-9; d_call: NA; cdr3_aa: CASSFSQAFYGYTF; cdr3_nt: TGTGCCAGCAGCTTCAGTCAGGCCTTCTATGGCTACACCTTC
j_call: TRBJ2-2; clone_size: NA; v_call: TRBV19; d_call: NA; cdr3_aa: CASSTPGGSDAGELFF; cdr3_nt: TGTGCCAGTAGCACCCCCGGCGGGTCGGATGCCGGGGAGCTGTTTTTT
j_call: TRBJ2-3; clone_size: NA; v_call: TRBV5-4; d_call: TRBD2; cdr3_aa: CASSREGGTDTQYF; cdr3_nt: TGTGCCAGCAGTAGGGAGGGTGGGACAGATACGCAGTATTTT
j_call: TRBJ2-7; clone_size: NA; v_call: TRBV28; d_call: TRBD2; cdr3_aa: CASSLLAGVEEQYF; cdr3_nt: TGTGCCAGCAGTTTACTAGCGGGAGTCGAAGAGCAGTACTTC
j_call: TRBJ2-2; clone_size: few; v_call: TRBV7-2; d_call: NA; cdr3_aa: CASSLDSTFLTGELFF; cdr3_nt: TGTGCCAGCAGCTTAGATAGTACCTTCCTGACCGGGGAGCTGTTTTTT
j_call: TRBJ2-7; clone_size: NA; v_call: TRBV27; d_call: NA; cdr3_aa: CASSLRGPYEVKDEQYF; cdr3_nt: TGTGCCAGCAGTTTAAGAGGGCCCTACGAGGTAAAGGACGAGCAGTACTTC
j_call: TRBJ1-4; clone_size: NA; v_call: TRBV9; d_call: TRBD1; cdr3_aa: CASSLHGTGNEKLFF; cdr3_nt: TGTGCCAGCAGCCTCCACGGGACAGGGAATGAAAAACTGTTTTTT
j_call: TRBJ2-7; clone_size: NA; v_call: TRBV6-1; d_call: TRBD1; cdr3_aa: CASSVRTGGYEQYF; cdr3_nt: TGTGCCAGCAGTGTTCGGACAGGGGGGTACGAGCAGTACTTC
j_call: TRBJ2-1; clone_size: NA; v_call: TRBV5-1; d_call: TRBD2; cdr3_aa: CASSPPSGGALYNEQFF; cdr3_nt: TGCGCCAGCAGCCCCCCTAGCGGGGGGGCCCTATACAATGAGCAGTTCTTC
j_call: TRBJ2-3; clone_size: NA; v_call: TRBV2; d_call: NA; cdr3_aa: CASVGAGADTQYF; cdr3_nt: TGTGCCAGCGTTGGGGCCGGCGCAGATACGCAGTATTTT
j_call: TRBJ1-6; clone_size: NA; v_call: TRBV7-9; d_call: TRBD1; cdr3_aa: CASSLTGFNSPLHF; cdr3_nt: TGTGCCAGCAGCCTGACAGGGTTCAACTCACCCCTCCACTTT
j_call: TRBJ2-3; clone_size: once; v_call: TRBV7-8; d_call: TRBD2; cdr3_aa: CASNTLAGGRNTQYF; cdr3_nt: TGTGCCAGCAACACTCTAGCGGGAGGTAGAAATACGCAGTATTTT
j_call: TRBJ2-7; clone_size: NA; v_call: TRBV28; d_call: NA; cdr3_aa: CASSLFSYEQYF; cdr3_nt: TGTGCCAGCAGTTTATTTTCGTACGAGCAGTACTTC
j_call: TRBJ2-7; clone_size: NA; v_call: TRBV28; d_call: TRBD1; cdr3_aa: CASSSIGTGLNEQYF; cdr3_nt: TGTGCCAGCAGTTCAATAGGGACAGGGTTGAACGAGCAGTACTTC
j_call: TRBJ2-7; clone_size: NA; v_call: TRBV2; d_call: TRBD1; cdr3_aa: CASSADRGRFEQYF; cdr3_nt: TGTGCCAGCAGCGCGGACAGGGGGCGTTTCGAGCAGTACTTC
j_call: TRBJ1-1; clone_size: NA; v_call: TRBV28; d_call: NA; cdr3_aa: CASSLGGEGNTEAFF; cdr3_nt: TGTGCCAGCAGTTTGGGTGGGGAGGGAAACACTGAAGCTTTCTTT
j_call: TRBJ1-3; clone_size: NA; v_call: TRBV5-4; d_call: NA; cdr3_aa: CALRDQRYSGNTIYF; cdr3_nt: TGTGCCCTCCGAGACCAGCGATACTCTGGAAACACCATATATTTT
j_call: TRBJ2-7; clone_size: NA; v_call: TRBV11-2; d_call: TRBD1; cdr3_aa: CASSRLTGSYEQYF; cdr3_nt: TGTGCCAGCAGCCGCCTGACAGGGTCCTACGAGCAGTACTTC
j_call: TRBJ2-3; clone_size: NA; v_call: TRBV4-2; d_call: TRBD2; cdr3_aa: CASSQGRGAAPDTQYF; cdr3_nt: TGTGCCAGCAGCCAAGGGCGGGGGGCCGCCCCAGATACGCAGTATTTT
j_call: TRBJ2-7; clone_size: NA; v_call: TRBV6-5; d_call: NA; cdr3_aa: CASRTGRASSYEQYF; cdr3_nt: TGTGCCAGCAGGACCGGGCGGGCGAGCTCCTACGAGCAGTACTTC
j_call: TRBJ1-2; clone_size: once; v_call: TRBV7-3; d_call: TRBD1; cdr3_aa: CASSLGTGVGYTF; cdr3_nt: TGTGCCAGCAGCTTAGGGACAGGGGTTGGCTACACCTTC
j_call: TRBJ2-7; clone_size: few; v_call: TRBV29-1; d_call: NA; cdr3_aa: CSVGQDYEQYF; cdr3_nt: TGCAGCGTTGGACAGGACTACGAGCAGTACTTC
j_call: TRBJ1-2; clone_size: NA; v_call: TRBV19; d_call: NA; cdr3_aa: CASSIGEGNVGGYTF; cdr3_nt: TGTGCCAGTAGTATCGGAGAGGGAAATGTTGGCGGCTACACCTTC
j_call: TRBJ2-7; clone_size: few; v_call: TRBV18; d_call: NA; cdr3_aa: CASSPGKRLEQYF; cdr3_nt: TGTGCCAGCTCACCAGGGAAGCGACTAGAGCAGTACTTC
j_call: TRBJ2-7; clone_size: NA; v_call: TRBV6-4; d_call: NA; cdr3_aa: CADGGFYEQYF; cdr3_nt: TGTGCCGACGGGGGATTCTACGAGCAGTACTTC
j_call: TRBJ1-4; clone_size: NA; v_call: TRBV5-4; d_call: NA; cdr3_aa: CASSLRQSATNEKLFF; cdr3_nt: TGTGCCAGCAGCCTTCGACAGTCTGCAACTAATGAAAAACTGTTTTTT
j_call: TRBJ2-1; clone_size: few; v_call: TRBV10-3; d_call: TRBD1; cdr3_aa: CAISDLGGPTSEQFF; cdr3_nt: TGTGCCATCAGTGACTTAGGGGGCCCCACAAGTGAGCAGTTCTTC
j_call: TRBJ2-3; clone_size: NA; v_call: TRBV10-3; d_call: TRBD2; cdr3_aa: CAISEPTNERGSTDTQYF; cdr3_nt: TGTGCCATCAGTGAGCCTACGAACGAGCGGGGCAGCACAGATACGCAGTATTTT
j_call: TRBJ1-5; clone_size: NA; v_call: TRBV6-6; d_call: NA; cdr3_aa: CASIGQYNQPQHF; cdr3_nt: TGTGCCAGCATCGGACAGTATAATCAGCCCCAGCATTTT
j_call: TRBJ1-4; clone_size: once; v_call: TRBV6-5; d_call: NA; cdr3_aa: CASSYSVRGSEKLFF; cdr3_nt: TGTGCCAGCAGTTACTCTGTTAGGGGGAGTGAAAAACTGTTTTTT
j_call: TRBJ1-2; clone_size: few; v_call: TRBV4-3; d_call: NA; cdr3_aa: CASSQSGDGYTF; cdr3_nt: TGCGCCAGCAGCCAATCGGGGGATGGCTACACCTTC
j_call: TRBJ2-7; clone_size: NA; v_call: TRBV11-2; d_call: NA; cdr3_aa: CASSLGEDEQYF; cdr3_nt: TGTGCCAGCAGCTTAGGAGAGGACGAGCAGTACTTC
j_call: TRBJ1-1; clone_size: NA; v_call: TRBV5-1; d_call: TRBD1; cdr3_aa: CASRADRGIWNTEAFF; cdr3_nt: TGCGCCAGCAGGGCGGACAGGGGGATATGGAACACTGAAGCTTTCTTT
j_call: TRBJ1-5; clone_size: NA; v_call: TRBV4-2; d_call: NA; cdr3_aa: CASSQAGTRDQPQHF; cdr3_nt: TGTGCCAGCAGCCAAGCCGGCACGAGGGATCAGCCCCAGCATTTT
j_call: TRBJ2-2; clone_size: few; v_call: TRBV4-3; d_call: TRBD1; cdr3_aa: CASSQDWRQGAGELFF; cdr3_nt: TGCGCCAGCAGCCAAGATTGGAGGCAGGGGGCGGGGGAGCTGTTTTTT
j_call: TRBJ1-4; clone_size: NA; v_call: TRBV11-2; d_call: NA; cdr3_aa: CASSRGLGEKLFF; cdr3_nt: TGTGCCAGCAGCAGGGGACTTGGGGAAAAACTGTTTTTT